A single sample is the source of the 30 T cell receptor beta chains below, sequenced in a study of CD8+ T cells in alopecia areata. It was cDNA, reverse transcribed from extracted RNA, that served as the sequencing template. Assay: immunoSEQ multiplex PCR; the TCRdb copy retains only in-frame clones and omits some. The top ten hold 4.9% of the sample, which has some 200,000 clones, roughly three fifths seen once. The sample consisted of CD8+ T cells sorted from blood. These receptors originate from a human donor in good health.

This clone occurred a few times. Written as DNA, the CDR3 is TGTGCCAGCACCGCCGTGGCGGGCAATGAGCAGTTCTTC. It encodes CASTAVAGNEQFF. The chain employs TRBV7-9 and TRBJ2-1; a weak D match, TRBD2 (5 bases). This CDR3 comprises 13 residues. The V and J ends lost 7 bases and 6 bases respectively, with 13 bases between them. CDR1 and CDR2 from the germline V gene are SEHNR and FQNEAQ (reference sequence).

CDR3 protein: CASSGLTDTQYF. CDR3 bases: TGTGCCAGCAGCGGACTGACAGATACGCAGTATTTT. V usage is TRBV7-9 and J usage is TRBJ2-3; weak D call: TRBD2 (5 bases). Trimming cost V 5 bases and J 3 bases, with 6 bases left between them. The CDR3 is 12 amino acids. The germline V gene has CDR1 SEHNR and CDR2 FQNEAQ (reference sequence).

The rearrangement links TRBV6-6 to TRBJ2-3, with D possibly TRBD2 on 6 matching bases. The length of the CDR3 is 16 residues. Trimming shortened V by 4 bases and J by 5 bases, and 19 bases separated the two germline ends. Per germline, CDR1 MNHNY and CDR2 SVGAGI (reference sequence). CDR3 loop: CASSSLGGSYGDTQYF. The CDR3 coding sequence is TGTGCCAGCAGTTCCCTCGGGGGATCCTACGGAGATACGCAGTATTTT.

V gene TRBV5-1 combines with J gene TRBJ2-6; maybe TRBD1 (6 bases). Germline CDR1 and CDR2: SGHRS and YFSETQ. Trimming removed 0 bases at V and 0 bases at J, with 13 bases between. This CDR3 has 18 residues. CDR3 sequence reads: CASSLVLDSYSGANVLTF. The CDR3 DNA reads as TGCGCCAGCAGCTTGGTCTTGGACAGCTACTCTGGGGCCAACGTCCTGACTTTC.

V is TRBV4-1 and J is TRBJ1-1; no clear D gene. V lost 4 bases and J lost 7, with 7 bases in between. Per the germline V gene, CDR1 is MGHRA and CDR2 is YSYEKL. This CDR3 contains 11 residues. The CDR3 reads CASSPGLEAFF. Here the CDR3 DNA reads TGCGCCAGCAGCCCCGGTCTTGAAGCTTTCTTT.

Points on this clone: Additional DNA sequences in this sample encode the identical CDR3. The chain is built from TRBV27 and TRBJ2-7, with a tentative D call TRBD2 (5 bases). The CDR3 loop spans 14 amino acids. The V gene's germline CDR1 is MNHEY and CDR2 SMNVEV (reference sequence). Trimming stripped 2 bases from V and 3 bases from J, with 11 bases between. CDR3 nucleotides: TGTGCCAGCAGTTTACGGGGTATAAGCTACGAGCAGTACTTC. The encoded protein is CASSLRGISYEQYF.

The chain has TRBV29-1 and TRBJ1-2; tentatively, D is TRBD1 (5 bases). The V end lost 3 bases, the J end lost 4 bases, and 18 bases lay between the germline ends. This CDR3 is built from 15 residues. The germline CDR1 and CDR2 sequences are SQVTM and ANQGSEA. CDR3 nucleotide sequence: TGCAGCGTTGACTCGGGGGATCCCTTACGCTATGGCTACACCTTC. Amino acids: CSVDSGDPLRYGYTF.

This sequence joins TRBV5-1 and TRBJ2-5; 7 bases are a match to TRBD1. CDR3 size: 14 residues. The junction had 1 base not matched to a gene; V was cut back by 0 bases and J by 2 bases. The germline CDR1 and CDR2 sequences are SGHRS and YFSETQ. The DNA of the CDR3 is TGCGCCAGCAGCTTGGTGGGACAGCAAGAGACCCAGTACTTC. This codes for CASSLVGQQETQYF.

The chain joins TRBV5-4 to TRBJ2-7; D possibly corresponds to TRBD1 (5 bases). Trimming pared 2 bases from V and 2 bases from J, leaving 14 bases between. From germline, CDR1 is SGHNT and CDR2 YYREEE (reference sequence). This CDR3 contains 15 residues. CDR3 amino acids: CASSLKGLNTYEQYF. CDR3 nucleotides: TGTGCCAGCAGCTTAAAGGGGCTGAATACCTACGAGCAGTACTTC.

The chain couples TRBV2 to TRBJ1-5; 9 nucleotides match TRBD1. The CDR3 length is 15 residues. With V trimmed by 3 bases and J by 4 bases, 4 bases remained unmatched. The germline gives CDR1 SNHLY, CDR2 FYNNEI. The CDR3 DNA reads TGTGCCAGCAGTGACCCGGGACAGGGTAATCAGCCCCAGCATTTT. This codes for CASSDPGQGNQPQHF.

The chain recombines TRBV5-1 with TRBJ2-2; D is ambiguous. There are 12 residues in the CDR3. V was pared by 5 bases and J by 10 bases, with 12 bases between. Germline CDR1 SGHRS, CDR2 YFSETQ. This chain's CDR3 is CASRLTNEELFF. The CDR3 DNA reads TGCGCCAGCAGACTTACCAATGAGGAGCTGTTTTTT.

The rearrangement uses TRBV9 and TRBJ1-2; D is undetermined. The CDR3 covers 17 residues. Germline V gene sequence: CDR1 SGDLS, CDR2 YYNGEE. V was pared by 3 bases and J by 7 bases, with 25 bases between. The CDR3 protein is CASSAHPDRPAVSGYTF. As DNA, the CDR3 is TGTGCCAGCAGCGCCCATCCGGACCGTCCGGCTGTGTCTGGCTACACCTTC.

V and J are TRBV2 and TRBJ2-2; D is unclear. V was trimmed by 4 bases and J by 7 bases, leaving 13 bases between them. The CDR3 covers 14 residues. Germline lookup yields CDR1 SNHLY and CDR2 FYNNEI. The CDR3 bases are TGTGCCAGCAGTGGTGGGTCGGATCACGGGGAGCTGTTTTTT. Protein sequence: CASSGGSDHGELFF.

This clone was picked up a small number of times. The V and J genes are TRBV29-1 and TRBJ1-5; the D is unclear. CDR3 length equals 13 residues. The germline V gene encodes CDR1 SQVTM and CDR2 ANQGSEA. Trimming shortened V by 2 bases and J by 4 bases, and 9 bases separated the two germline ends. The CDR3 protein is CSVENGSNQPQHF. DNA of the CDR3: TGCAGCGTTGAAAACGGCTCGAATCAGCCCCAGCATTTT.

The chain has TRBV7-9 and TRBJ2-1, with 8 bases aligning to TRBD2. Germline CDR1 is SEHNR and CDR2 is FQNEAQ (reference sequence). The length of the CDR3 is 15 residues. V lost 2 bases, J lost 7 bases, and 7 bases stayed unmatched. CDR3 in amino acids: CASSLTGGPVNEQFF. The CDR3 DNA is TGTGCCAGCAGCTTAACGGGGGGGCCAGTGAATGAGCAGTTCTTC.

The chain links TRBV5-1 to TRBJ2-5; no reliable D call. The V gene's germline CDR1 is SGHRS and CDR2 YFSETQ. The CDR3 is made up of 10 amino acids. V was shortened by 7 bases and J by 4 bases, with 5 bases between the two germline ends. The CDR3 DNA reads as TGCGCCAGCGCAGGAGAGACCCAGTACTTC. This sequence encodes CASAGETQYF.

The chain employs TRBV6-5 and TRBJ1-1; TRBD1 matches 7 bases. V gave up 6 bases and J gave up 5 bases; unmatched junction bases: 6. Germline CDR1 reads MNHEY; CDR2 reads SVGAGI. This CDR3 is 13 amino acids long. The CDR3 region is CASRWGDSTEAFF. The DNA of the CDR3 is TGTGCCAGCAGATGGGGGGACAGTACTGAAGCTTTCTTT.

This clone was recorded only once. V and J are TRBV27 and TRBJ2-1; D is possibly TRBD1 or TRBD2 (6 bases each). The V and J ends lost 2 bases and 9 bases respectively, with 23 bases between them. The CDR3 has 17 residues. Germline V CDR1 and CDR2: MNHEY, SMNVEV (reference sequence). CDR3 region: CASSLGPRWGASGEQFF. CDR3 nucleotides: TGTGCCAGCAGTTTAGGCCCAAGGTGGGGGGCCTCCGGTGAGCAGTTCTTC.

The V call is TRBV2, the J call TRBJ2-6; a weak D match, TRBD2 (5 bases). CDR3 length: 18 residues. The germline V gene encodes CDR1 SNHLY and CDR2 FYNNEI. Trimming left V 2 bases short and J 1 base short, with 15 bases between. The CDR3 here is CASSEHGVGVSGANVLTF. Written as DNA, the CDR3 is TGTGCCAGCAGTGAACACGGGGTCGGGGTGTCTGGGGCCAACGTCCTGACTTTC.

Only a few counts were recorded for this clone. The chain employs TRBV7-9 and TRBJ1-2; TRBD1 matches at 7 bases. The ends lost 5 bases at V and 1 base at J; junction bases unmatched: 4. In germline, CDR1 is SEHNR, CDR2 FQNEAQ (reference sequence). The CDR3 is made up of 14 amino acids. The CDR3 reads CASSLGTVNYGYTF. For the CDR3, the DNA is TGTGCCAGCAGCCTGGGGACAGTTAACTATGGCTACACCTTC.

This clone was seen a single time. The chain combines TRBV9 with TRBJ1-5; the D gene is possibly TRBD1 (5 bases). CDR3 length: 15 amino acids. Germline lookup yields CDR1 SGDLS and CDR2 YYNGEE. The V and J ends lost 4 bases and 5 bases respectively, with 16 bases between them. CDR3 sequence (DNA): TGTGCCAGCAGCACAACGCTAGGGGAGGATCAGCCCCAGCATTTT. Its protein is CASSTTLGEDQPQHF.

The rearrangement links TRBV4-1 to TRBJ1-2; weak D call: TRBD1 (6 bases). Germline CDR1 and CDR2: MGHRA and YSYEKL. Trimming took off 1 base at V and 4 bases at J, with 19 bases between the two ends. CDR3 length equals 17 residues. CDR3 protein: CASSQVRSQGVPYGYTF. DNA of the CDR3: TGCGCCAGCAGCCAAGTCCGCTCACAGGGAGTTCCCTATGGCTACACCTTC.

In this sample, this clone turned up a few times. This rearrangement joins TRBV27 to TRBJ1-5; maybe TRBD1 (6 bases). V lost 4 bases to trimming and J lost 3 bases, with 13 bases between them. Germline CDR1 and CDR2: MNHEY and SMNVEV (reference sequence). The CDR3 extends over 15 amino acids. DNA for the CDR3: TGTGCCAGCAGTTCAGACAGGAGCCTCAATCAGCCCCAGCATTTT. Protein product: CASSSDRSLNQPQHF.

Within the sample, this clone is large. This CDR3 reads CASSVGKKAYGYTF. The DNA for the CDR3 is TGTGCCAGCAGCGTAGGGAAAAAAGCCTATGGCTACACCTTC. The rearrangement uses TRBV9 and TRBJ1-2; no reliable D call. Trimming removed 0 bases at V and 4 bases at J, with 10 bases between. The CDR3 consists of 14 residues. Germline CDR1 SGDLS, CDR2 YYNGEE.

The chain joins TRBV2 to TRBJ1-5; D gene uncertain. Trimming left V 2 bases short and J 1 base short, with 9 bases between. The CDR3 totals 15 residues. Germline loops: CDR1 SNHLY, CDR2 FYNNEI. CDR3 nucleotides: TGTGCCAGCAGTGAACCCGGTCGGAGCAATCAGCCCCAGCATTTT. Residues: CASSEPGRSNQPQHF.

The genes are TRBV7-9 and TRBJ1-3; 8 bases match TRBD1. Losses at the gene ends were 5 bases for V and 1 base for J; bases not matched to a gene: 4. This CDR3 is built from 15 residues. CDR1 SEHNR and CDR2 FQNEAQ come from the germline V gene (reference sequence). This CDR3 reads CASSTDRESGNTIYF. CDR3 DNA sequence: TGTGCCAGCAGCACGGACAGGGAGTCTGGAAACACCATATATTTT.

The rearrangement joins TRBV27 to TRBJ1-1; possible D gene TRBD1, 6 bases. V was clipped by 5 bases and J by 11 bases, with 18 bases between them. Germline V gene lookup returns CDR1 MNHEY and CDR2 SMNVEV (reference sequence). The CDR3 has 13 amino acids. CDR3 nucleotide sequence: TGTGCCAGCAGTAGAGGACAGCTGAATGTGGCTTTCTTT. Amino acids: CASSRGQLNVAFF.

This chain joins TRBV7-8 and TRBJ2-7; D uncertain. Trimming left V 5 bases short and J 3 bases short, with 14 bases between. From germline, CDR1 is SGHVS and CDR2 FQNEAQ. The CDR3 consists of 14 residues. The CDR3 DNA is TGTGCCAGCAGCCCCACTCACACGCTCTACGAGCAGTACTTC. Amino acids: CASSPTHTLYEQYF.

The chain carries TRBV2 and TRBJ1-5; possible D gene TRBD1, 6 bases. There are 14 residues in the CDR3. Germline loops: CDR1 SNHLY, CDR2 FYNNEI. The ends were cut back, 4 bases at V and 4 bases at J, with 11 bases in the middle. CDR3 sequence: CASSVSGANQPQHF. CDR3 DNA sequence: TGTGCCAGCAGTGTTTCAGGGGCGAATCAGCCCCAGCATTTT.

The V gene is TRBV27, the J gene TRBJ2-7; weak D call: TRBD1 (6 bases). V shed 6 bases and J shed 0 bases, with 15 bases lying between them. Germline V gives CDR1 MNHEY, CDR2 SMNVEV (reference sequence). The CDR3 is made up of 15 amino acids. CDR3 in amino acids: CASSLTGKGSYEQYF. In DNA, the CDR3 is TGTGCCAGCAGCCTTACAGGGAAAGGCTCCTACGAGCAGTACTTC.